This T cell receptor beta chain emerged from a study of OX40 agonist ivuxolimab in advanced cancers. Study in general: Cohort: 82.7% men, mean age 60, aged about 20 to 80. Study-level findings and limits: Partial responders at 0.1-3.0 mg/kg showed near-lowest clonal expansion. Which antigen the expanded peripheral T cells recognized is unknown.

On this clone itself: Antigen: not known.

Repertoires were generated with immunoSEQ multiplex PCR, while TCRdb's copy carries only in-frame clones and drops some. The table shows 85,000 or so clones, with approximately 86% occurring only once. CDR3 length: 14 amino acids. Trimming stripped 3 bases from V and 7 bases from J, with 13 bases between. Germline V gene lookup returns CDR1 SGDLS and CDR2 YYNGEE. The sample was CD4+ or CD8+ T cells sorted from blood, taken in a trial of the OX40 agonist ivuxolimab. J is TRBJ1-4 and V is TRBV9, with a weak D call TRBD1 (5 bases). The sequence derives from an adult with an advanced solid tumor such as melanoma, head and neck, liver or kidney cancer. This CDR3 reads CASSGDAFFEKLFF. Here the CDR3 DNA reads TGTGCCAGCAGCGGGGACGCTTTTTTTGAAAAACTGTTTTTT.